The rows below give T cell receptor beta chains drawn from one sample of a study of OX40 agonist ivuxolimab in advanced cancers. TCRdb keeps only in-frame clones here, not all; method: immunoSEQ multiplex PCR. Among tens of thousands of clones, about 90% were seen once, and the ten largest hold about 15%. This specimen consisted of CD4+ or CD8+ T cells sorted from blood, obtained in a trial of the OX40 agonist ivuxolimab. These receptor sequences come from an adult with an advanced solid tumor such as melanoma, head and neck, liver or kidney cancer. Both conserved end residues are part of each CDR3. D genes are given only for firm matches. Not every row has a clone size; where given, it reads once, few, many or a size class.

D gene	J gene	clone size	V gene	CDR3 DNA	CDR3 protein
TRBD1	TRBJ2-7	-	TRBV6-1	TGTGCCAGCAGTGAAGGGGACAGGGGCGAGCAGTACTTC	CASSEGDRGEQYF
-	TRBJ2-1	-	TRBV27	TGTGCCAGCAGTCCGCCCCCGGAAGGGGGGTACAATGAGCAGTTCTTC	CASSPPPEGGYNEQFF
-	TRBJ1-5	-	TRBV27	TGTGCCAGCAGTTTAGGGACCAATCAGCCCCAGCATTTT	CASSLGTNQPQHF
TRBD1	TRBJ1-2	-	TRBV29-1	TGCAGCGTTGGGCCGGGACAGACCTTCCTTAACTATGGCTACACCTTC	CSVGPGQTFLNYGYTF
-	TRBJ2-1	-	TRBV11-2	TGTGCCAGCAACCGAGAGGACAATGAGCAGTTCTTC	CASNREDNEQFF
-	TRBJ1-5	-	TRBV6-5	TGTGCCAGCAGCCTCTCCAGGACCAATCAGCCCCAGCATTTT	CASSLSRTNQPQHF
TRBD1	TRBJ1-1	-	TRBV11-2	TGTGCCAGTGAAATCACAGGGGTGTTTGAAGCTTTCTTT	CASEITGVFEAFF
TRBD2	TRBJ2-5	-	TRBV4-1	TGCGCCAGCAGCCAATTCCCGGGCGGGGGGGAGACCCAGTACTTC	CASSQFPGGGETQYF
TRBD2	TRBJ2-7	-	TRBV10-2	TGCGCCGGCGGGACTCCGGGGGGCGAGCAGTACTTC	CAGGTPGGEQYF
-	TRBJ1-2	few	TRBV30	TGTGCCTGGAGTGTACCCATGGAGGAGAATAACTATGGCTACACCTTC	CAWSVPMEENNYGYTF
-	TRBJ1-3	few	TRBV9	TGTGCCAGCAGCTCTGGGGACTCTGGAAACACCATATATTTT	CASSSGDSGNTIYF
-	TRBJ2-2	-	TRBV7-2	TGTGCCTCCCGGGGGGGGGAGCTGTTTTTT	CASRGGELFF
-	TRBJ2-2	-	TRBV2	TGTGCCAGCAGTGATGGACTTACGGTGAACGGGGAGCTGTTTTTT	CASSDGLTVNGELFF
TRBD2	TRBJ2-7	once	TRBV5-1	TGCGCCAGCAAACCAAGCGGGAGAGCCCACGAGCAGTACTTC	CASKPSGRAHEQYF
-	TRBJ1-3	-	TRBV6-5	TGTGCCAGCAGTTACGGAAACACCATATATTTT	CASSYGNTIYF
TRBD1	TRBJ1-2	-	TRBV27	TGTGCCAGCAGTTTTTCCACAGGGGGATCGAATGGCTACACCTTC	CASSFSTGGSNGYTF
-	TRBJ2-7	-	TRBV4-1	TGCGCCAGCAGCCAAGGATGGGGCGACGACAGAGGCACCTACGAGCAGTACTTC	CASSQGWGDDRGTYEQYF
-	TRBJ1-4	-	TRBV11-2	TGTGCCAGCAGCTTATGGGGGCAGGAGGGAGAAAAACTGTTTTTT	CASSLWGQEGEKLFF
TRBD2	TRBJ2-7	-	TRBV11-2	TGTGCCAGCACCCTCTTCGGGGGGAGTACCTACGAGCAGTACTTC	CASTLFGGSTYEQYF
TRBD2	TRBJ2-7	-	TRBV7-6	TGTGCCAGCGCTCGGGGGACTAGCGGCTACGAGCAGTACTTC	CASARGTSGYEQYF
-	TRBJ1-5	-	TRBV5-8	TGTGCCAGCAGCTTGGCCGGGGTTGTGAGCAATCAGCCCCAGCATTTT	CASSLAGVVSNQPQHF
-	TRBJ1-5	few	TRBV27	TGTGCCAGCAGTCCCAGGGGTAATCAGCCCCAGCATTTT	CASSPRGNQPQHF
-	TRBJ1-5	-	TRBV28	TGTGCCAGCAGTTTGGGGGTCAAAACTACTAATCAGCCCCAGCATTTT	CASSLGVKTTNQPQHF
-	TRBJ2-7	-	TRBV11-2	TGTGCCAGCAGCTTGGGACCGGGAGAGGGCTACGAGCAGTACTTC	CASSLGPGEGYEQYF
-	TRBJ2-7	-	TRBV10-3	TGTGCCATCAGTGGAGGGAGTGGCTACGAGCAGTACTTC	CAISGGSGYEQYF
-	TRBJ1-2	-	TRBV28	TGTGCCAGCAGTTTCCACTATGGCTACACCTTC	CASSFHYGYTF
-	TRBJ1-1	-	TRBV2	TGTGCCAGCCAAAGGGTGGGTACTGAAGCTTTCTTT	CASQRVGTEAFF
-	TRBJ2-5	-	TRBV7-9	TGTGCCAGCAGCTTAGCGTATGAGGGAATCCTTCAAGAGACCCAGTACTTC	CASSLAYEGILQETQYF
-	TRBJ2-2	once	TRBV19	TGTGCCAGTAGTATTTTGAGTGGCTACGGGTCTTACACCGGGGAGCTGTTTTTT	CASSILSGYGSYTGELFF
-	TRBJ2-7	once	TRBV15	TGTGCCACCCGACAGCCCGGGGTCCACGAGCAGTACTTC	CATRQPGVHEQYF
-	TRBJ1-1	-	TRBV9	TGTGCCAGCAGCGTCAACGCCGAGCCCGAAGCTTTCTTT	CASSVNAEPEAFF
-	TRBJ1-6	-	TRBV9	TGTGCCAGCAGCGTAGGAAAGGGGAGCTCCTATAATTCACCCCTCCACTTT	CASSVGKGSSYNSPLHF
-	TRBJ2-3	-	TRBV10-2	TGCGCCAGCAACCCAGCGGAGAGCACAGATACGCAGTATTTT	CASNPAESTDTQYF
-	TRBJ1-5	-	TRBV27	TGTGCCAGCAGTCCTTTTGAGGGGGGCAATCAGCCCCAGCATTTT	CASSPFEGGNQPQHF
-	TRBJ2-1	-	TRBV7-9	TGTGCCAGCAGCTTTAGTAGTCGATTTGAGCAGTTCTTC	CASSFSSRFEQFF
TRBD2	TRBJ2-1	-	TRBV4-3	TGCGCCAGCAGCCAGGGACTAGCGGGATTAGGGTATGAGCAGTTCTTC	CASSQGLAGLGYEQFF
-	TRBJ1-2	-	TRBV15	TGTGCCACCAGCACGACAGCCCTCTATGGCTACACCTTC	CATSTTALYGYTF
-	TRBJ2-5	once	TRBV7-8	TGTGCCAGCAGCTTAGAGAGGGCAGGGGAGGGCCAAGAGACCCAGTACTTC	CASSLERAGEGQETQYF
-	TRBJ1-5	-	TRBV28	TGTGCCAGCAGTTTATGGGACACCCAATCCAGTGTTCGTTTTAAAGATCAGCCCCAGCATTTT	CASSLWDTQSSVRFKDQPQHF
TRBD2	TRBJ2-1	-	TRBV5-6	TGTGCCAGCAGCTCAGCAGCGGGAGGCATCAATGAGCAGTTCTTC	CASSSAAGGINEQFF
TRBD1	TRBJ2-7	-	TRBV6-1	TGTGCCAGCAGAGGCGAGACAGGGAACTACGAGCAGTACTTC	CASRGETGNYEQYF
TRBD2	TRBJ2-5	-	TRBV7-8	TGTGCCAGCAGTTTTATCGGGACTAGCGGGAAAGAGACCCAGTACTTC	CASSFIGTSGKETQYF
-	TRBJ1-2	-	TRBV27	TGTGCCAGCAGTTCGACAGGCAACTATGGCTACACCTTC	CASSSTGNYGYTF
-	TRBJ1-1	-	TRBV11-1	TGTGCCAGCAGACCCCGGGACTGGAATACTGAAGCTTTCTTT	CASRPRDWNTEAFF
TRBD1	TRBJ1-1	-	TRBV5-6	TGTGCCAGCAGCTTTGGGACAGGGAACACTGAAGCTTTCTTT	CASSFGTGNTEAFF
TRBD2	TRBJ2-1	-	TRBV15	TGTGCCACCAGGCTACTAGCGCCCAATGAGCAGTTCTTC	CATRLLAPNEQFF
TRBD2	TRBJ2-7	-	TRBV30	TGTGCCTGGAGTGGAATAGGACTAGCGGGAGCTGGCTACGAGCAGTACTTC	CAWSGIGLAGAGYEQYF
-	TRBJ2-1	once	TRBV9	TGTGCCAGCAGCCCCCCAGGCGACACCTCCTACAATGAGCAGTTCTTC	CASSPPGDTSYNEQFF
TRBD2	TRBJ2-7	-	TRBV11-2	TGTGCCAGCACCCCAGCGGGACCCTCCTACGAGCAGTACTTC	CASTPAGPSYEQYF